This T cell receptor beta chain was identified during a study of T cell responses to AZD1222 COVID-19 vaccine. The method was immunoSEQ multiplex PCR; TCRdb's version includes in-frame clones alone and lacks a portion of them. The table records around 160,000 clones, approximately 94% of them present only once. This clone came up once. The origin of this receptor is an adult in good health. The input for sequencing was peripheral blood, taken on day 0 of AZD1222 vaccination.

CDR3 sequence reads: CASSPTGGRETQYF. CDR3 nucleotide sequence: TGCGCCAGCAGCCCGACAGGGGGCCGAGAGACCCAGTACTTC. The gene calls are TRBV5-1 and TRBJ2-5; 10 bases agree with TRBD1. The CDR3 is made up of 14 amino acids. Germline CDR1 reads SGHRS; CDR2 reads YFSETQ. V lost 4 bases to trimming and J lost 4 bases; unmatched junction nucleotides: 4.